The source of this T cell receptor (beta chain) is a study of blood T cells in healthy people across ages. General study results and limits: Whereas aged donors had fewer naive CD4+ cells, long-lived donors had more of them and higher diversity.

The study recruited healthy Caucasian donors from Russia who were aged about 6 to 90. Each sample used at least 6 million PBMCs. For the second PCR, which ran for roughly 6 to 12 cycles, a sample-barcoded 5' primer and a J-beta primer mix were used. From each sample, at least 2.5 million paired-end reads containing CDR3 were obtained. TCRdb called the 5' RACE reads again in MiXCR, with one record for every CDR3 protein. The sample has approximately 880,000 distinct CDR3 sequences; under 50% are singletons. The CDR3 extends over 13 amino acids. Germline V lookup: CDR1 MNHEY, CDR2 SVGAGI. Details on this clonotype: Its antigen is not identified. The junction differs from germline at one of its ends, possibly a read error.

The source is a man in his thirties or forties in good health. Material: blood. The rearrangement uses TRBV6-5 and TRBJ1-2, with 8 bases identical to TRBD1. In nucleotides, the CDR3 is TGTGCCAGCAGCCCGGACAGGGTCTATGGCTGCACCTTC. It specifies CASSPDRVYGCTF.